The rows below give T cell receptor beta chains drawn from one sample of a study of CD8 T cells in ankylosing spondylitis. TCRdb used MiXCR to reprocess the 5' RACE reads, holding one entry per CDR3 protein. The repertoire holds around 250,000 distinct CDR3 sequences, about 10% seen once, with less than 7.5% in the top ten. The sample comprised blood, either unsorted or a sorted T cell fraction (not recorded which). Receptor source: a male donor with ankylosing spondylitis or in good health (not recorded which). Both conserved end residues are part of each CDR3. The D gene is left open where the match is weak. Expanded clones get a size class; other rows say once, few or many, or leave the size out.

CASSAGTSVNNEQFF	TGTGCCAGCAGTGCCGGGACTAGCGTTAACAATGAGCAGTTCTTC	TRBJ2-1	.	TRBV27	TRBD2
CASSWGQGATEAFF	TGTGCCAGCAGCTGGGGACAGGGGGCCACTGAAGCTTTCTTT	TRBJ1-1	few	TRBV5-6	TRBD1
CASSYYQKANEKLFF	TGTGCCAGCAGTTATTACCAGAAAGCAAATGAAAAACTGTTTTTT	TRBJ1-4	many	TRBV6-5	.
CASSQVVRGYTEAFF	TGTGCCAGCAGCCAAGTGGTCAGGGGGTACACTGAAGCTTTCTTT	TRBJ1-1	many	TRBV3-1	TRBD1
CASRKDRKETGELFF	TGTGCCAGCAGAAAGGACAGAAAGGAAACCGGGGAGCTGTTTTTT	TRBJ2-2	few	TRBV28	.
CSVQGTPNTGELFF	TGCAGCGTTCAAGGGACACCGAACACCGGGGAGCTGTTTTTT	TRBJ2-2	many	TRBV29-1	.
CASSPRLEAFF	TGTGCCAGCAGCCCCCGCCTTGAAGCTTTCTTT	TRBJ1-1	.	TRBV7-9	.
CASSYIENTEAFF	TGTGCCAGCAGTTACATAGAAAACACTGAAGCTTTCTTT	TRBJ1-1	many	TRBV6-2/TRBV6-3	.
CASAGAGALNEKLFF	TGTGCCAGCGCCGGGGCGGGGGCACTTAATGAAAAACTGTTTTTT	TRBJ1-4	many	TRBV11-2	.
CASSQDSPSSLYNEQFF	TGCGCCAGCAGCCAAGATTCCCCTAGCTCCCTCTACAATGAGCAGTTCTTC	TRBJ2-1	.	TRBV4-1	.
CASLAGGLYF	TGTGCCAGCTTAGCGGGGGGCCTGTATTTT	TRBJ2-3	once	TRBV7-2	TRBD2
CASSPRLAGDYNEQFF	TGTGCCAGCAGCCCCCGGCTAGCGGGGGATTACAATGAGCAGTTCTTC	TRBJ2-1	few	TRBV9	TRBD2
CASSPPSGAYNEQFF	TGTGCCAGCAGCCCCCCTAGCGGGGCCTACAATGAGCAGTTCTTC	TRBJ2-1	.	TRBV9	TRBD2
CSASGGLGELFF	TGCAGTGCTAGCGGGGGGCTTGGGGAGCTGTTTTTT	TRBJ2-2	many	TRBV20-1	.
CASSLGTGGGVTEAFF	TGTGCCAGCAGCTTAGGAACAGGGGGCGGTGTCACTGAAGCTTTCTTT	TRBJ1-1	many	TRBV11-2	TRBD1
CSCLVLASDTQYF	TGCAGTTGTCTTGTCTTGGCCTCAGATACGCAGTATTTT	TRBJ2-3	many	TRBV20-1	.
CASSLDGNPDNTEAFF	TGCGCCAGCAGCTTGGATGGGAACCCAGACAACACTGAAGCTTTCTTT	TRBJ1-1	many	TRBV5-1	.
CASSYDEYF	TGTGCCAGCAGTTATGATGAGTACTTC	TRBJ2-5	many	TRBV12-3/TRBV12-4	.
CSVEDPSGSYGYTF	TGCAGCGTTGAAGATCCATCCGGAAGCTATGGCTACACCTTC	TRBJ1-2	few	TRBV29-1	.
CASSTGAGANVLTF	TGTGCCAGCAGTACAGGGGCTGGGGCCAACGTCCTGACTTTC	TRBJ2-6	.	TRBV5-5	TRBD1
CASSPRSGTGGELFF	TGTGCCAGCAGCCCCCGGTCGGGGACAGGCGGGGAGCTGTTTTTT	TRBJ2-2	.	TRBV7-6	TRBD1
CASSLDAVAYEQYF	TGTGCCAGCAGCTTAGATGCCGTCGCCTACGAGCAGTACTTC	TRBJ2-7	few	TRBV11-2	.
CASKQREGLDTQYF	TGTGCCAGCAAGCAGCGGGAGGGCCTCGATACGCAGTATTTT	TRBJ2-3	few	TRBV2	TRBD2
CASRLSDRDGYTF	TGTGCAAGTCGCTTATCCGACAGGGATGGCTACACCTTC	TRBJ1-2	.	TRBV12-2	.
CSAIQRDRVGETQYF	TGCAGTGCTATCCAACGGGACAGGGTAGGAGAGACCCAGTACTTC	TRBJ2-5	medium-sized	TRBV20-1	TRBD1
CASSLEVVRSYNEQFF	TGTGCCAGCAGCTTGGAGGTGGTCCGCTCCTACAATGAGCAGTTCTTC	TRBJ2-1	many	TRBV5-6	.
CSARAGLAGVDEQYF	TGCAGTGCTAGAGCCGGACTAGCGGGAGTAGACGAGCAGTACTTC	TRBJ2-7	many	TRBV20-1	TRBD2
CASSPKVSNEAFF	TGTGCCAGCAGCCCGAAGGTCTCTAATGAAGCTTTCTTT	TRBJ1-1	.	TRBV9	.
CASRDRQNYGYTF	TGTGCCAGCAGAGACAGACAGAACTATGGCTACACCTTC	TRBJ1-2	.	TRBV11-1	.
CSARERGYYEQYF	TGCAGTGCTAGAGAACGGGGGTATTACGAGCAGTACTTC	TRBJ2-7	few	TRBV20-1	.
CASSIWDIKKTGRDNEQFF	TGTGCCAGCAGTATCTGGGACATAAAAAAGACAGGCCGAGACAATGAGCAGTTCTTC	TRBJ2-1	.	TRBV12-3/TRBV12-4	.
CATSKAGHYEQYF	TGTGCCACCAGCAAGGCGGGCCACTACGAGCAGTACTTC	TRBJ2-7	many	TRBV15	.
CSARARENYGYTF	TGCAGTGCTAGAGCTAGGGAGAACTATGGCTACACCTTC	TRBJ1-2	many	TRBV20-1	.
CSATPGGVRETQYF	TGCAGTGCTACCCCAGGGGGGGTTAGAGAGACCCAGTACTTC	TRBJ2-5	many	TRBV20-1	.
CASSLPVGTGELFF	TGTGCCAGCAGCTTGCCGGTTGGCACCGGGGAGCTGTTTTTT	TRBJ2-2	many	TRBV7-3	.
CASTDLGLAGRGTQYF	TGTGCCAGCACCGACCTGGGACTAGCGGGGAGAGGAACGCAGTATTTT	TRBJ2-3	few	TRBV6-1	TRBD2
CASSVASTDTQYF	TGTGCCAGCAGTGTCGCAAGCACAGATACGCAGTATTTT	TRBJ2-3	many	TRBV6-4	.
CASSATGGDYGYTF	TGCGCCAGCAGCGCTACGGGGGGAGACTATGGCTACACCTTC	TRBJ1-2	many	TRBV5-1	.
CASSKEALQFF	TGTGCCAGCAGTAAGGAGGCGCTCCAGTTCTTC	TRBJ2-1	many	TRBV25-1	.
CASSPTAQGSGELFF	TGTGCCAGCAGTCCGACGGCACAGGGGTCCGGGGAGCTGTTTTTT	TRBJ2-2	few	TRBV7-7	TRBD1
CAISARGGQGTDTQYF	TGTGCCATCAGTGCCCGGGGGGGACAGGGTACAGATACGCAGTATTTT	TRBJ2-3	many	TRBV10-3	.
CASSVRENQPQHF	TGTGCCAGCAGTGTACGGGAGAATCAGCCCCAGCATTTT	TRBJ1-5	.	TRBV2	.
CASSSNRDTTNTGELFF	TGTGCCAGCAGCTCCAACCGGGACACCACGAACACCGGGGAGCTGTTTTTT	TRBJ2-2	few	TRBV5-5	.
CSAPDRLRSYEQYF	TGCAGTGCTCCAGACAGACTCCGTAGCTACGAGCAGTACTTC	TRBJ2-7	.	TRBV20-1	.
CSADRGQNTEAFF	TGCAGTGCCGACAGGGGCCAGAACACTGAAGCTTTCTTT	TRBJ1-1	many	TRBV20-1	TRBD1
CASSVESTQYF	TGTGCCAGTAGTGTAGAGAGTACGCAGTATTTT	TRBJ2-3	many	TRBV19	.